These T cell receptor beta chains were read from a single sample in a study of T cell responses to AZD1222 COVID-19 vaccine. Repertoires were generated with immunoSEQ multiplex PCR, while TCRdb's copy carries only in-frame clones and drops some. Among some 150,000 clones listed, 90% were seen once. Specimen: peripheral blood, collected on day 0 of AZD1222 vaccination. The receptors here all came from an adult in good health. Each CDR3 is given with its conserved first and last residue. A D gene is named only where the DNA matches it firmly. Some rows mark clone size as missing; the rest say once, few, many or name a class of expanded clone.

>TRBV28|-|TRBJ1-2|TRBD1
TGTGCCAGCAGCCCAGGGGGGGACTATGGCTACACCTTC
CASSPGGDYGYTF
>TRBV30|-|TRBJ1-1|-
TGTGCCTGGAGTCCCCGGTCTGAAGCTTTCTTT
CAWSPRSEAFF
>TRBV6-2/TRBV6-3|few|TRBJ1-5|-
TGTGCCAGCAGTTACTCGCCGCGGGGCAGCCGCCGTGGGTTTAGCAATCAGCCCCAGCATTTT
CASSYSPRGSRRGFSNQPQHF
>TRBV7-8|-|TRBJ1-4|TRBD1
TGTGCCAGCAGCCACGGGCTAGGGGGCGGAGAAAAACTGTTTTTT
CASSHGLGGGEKLFF
>TRBV5-1|-|TRBJ2-1|-
TGCGCCAGCAGCTTGGGGCACCCGATAGATGAGCAGTTCTTC
CASSLGHPIDEQFF
>TRBV7-3|-|TRBJ2-1|-
TGTGCCAGCAGCTTAACCGGGGATTCCTACAATGAGCAGTTCTTC
CASSLTGDSYNEQFF
>TRBV2|-|TRBJ1-1|-
TGTGCCAGCAGCGGGACGATTGAAGCTTTCTTT
CASSGTIEAFF
>TRBV27|few|TRBJ2-3|TRBD2
TGTGCCAGCGGACTAGCGGGACTCACAGATACGCAGTATTTT
CASGLAGLTDTQYF
>TRBV18|-|TRBJ2-7|TRBD1
TGTGCCAGCTCACTCAAACAGGGGGCCATGAACTACGAGCAGTACTTC
CASSLKQGAMNYEQYF
>TRBV9|-|TRBJ2-3|TRBD1
TGTGCCAGCAGCCAACGACAGGGCGAGGGCACAGATACGCAGTATTTT
CASSQRQGEGTDTQYF
>TRBV19|-|TRBJ2-7|-
TGTGCCAGTAGTATAAGGACAAGGGGTTACTACGAGCAGTACTTC
CASSIRTRGYYEQYF
>TRBV30|-|TRBJ2-7|-
TGTGCCTGGGGGTTGGGGTCCTACGAGCAGTACTTC
CAWGLGSYEQYF
>TRBV2|-|TRBJ1-4|-
TGTGCCACGGGGGGACTTTTTAATGAAAAACTGTTTTTT
CATGGLFNEKLFF
>TRBV5-6|once|TRBJ2-4|-
TGTGCCAGCAGCCTCAGGAGGCGAGATAGAGCCAAAAACATTCAGTACTTC
CASSLRRRDRAKNIQYF
>TRBV2|once|TRBJ2-4|-
TGTGCCAGCAGTGCTACGACAGGAGTCAAAAACATTCAGTACTTC
CASSATTGVKNIQYF
>TRBV28|-|TRBJ1-6|-
TGTGCCAGCAGTCCTCCCGGGTCACCCCTCCACTTT
CASSPPGSPLHF
>TRBV6-4|-|TRBJ1-1|TRBD1
TGTGCCAGCAGTGGTCGACAGGGGGCGCCTGAAGCTTTCTTT
CASSGRQGAPEAFF
>TRBV19|-|TRBJ1-3|-
TGTGCCAGTAAGAAGCTCTCTGGAAACACCATATATTTT
CASKKLSGNTIYF
>TRBV5-4|few|TRBJ1-2|-
TGTGCCAGCAGCTCAGACGGGAACTATGGCTACACCTTC
CASSSDGNYGYTF
>TRBV28|few|TRBJ1-1|TRBD1
TGTGCCAGCAATTTCCCCCGGGACAGCCTGAACACTGAAGCTTTCTTT
CASNFPRDSLNTEAFF
>TRBV13|-|TRBJ2-7|TRBD1
TGTGCCAGCAGCCTGGGACAGGGTACCTACGAGCAGTACTTC
CASSLGQGTYEQYF
>TRBV29-1|-|TRBJ2-1|TRBD2
TGCAGCGTCGCTAGCGGGAGGGGGTATGAGCAGTTCTTC
CSVASGRGYEQFF
>TRBV4-3|-|TRBJ1-4|-
TGCGCCAGCAGCGAACTCCCAAGGCCGAATGAAAAACTGTTTTTT
CASSELPRPNEKLFF
>TRBV14|-|TRBJ2-3|TRBD2
TGTGCCACTTCCGGGGGGAGTTGGTCAGATACGCAGTATTTT
CATSGGSWSDTQYF
>TRBV7-2|-|TRBJ2-3|TRBD2
TGTGCCAGCAGCTTTAGCGGGGGGGCGGGAACAGATACGCAGTATTTT
CASSFSGGAGTDTQYF
>TRBV9|-|TRBJ1-1|TRBD1
TGTGCCAGCAGCGTAGATAGACAGGGGTCCACTGAAGCTTTCTTT
CASSVDRQGSTEAFF
>TRBV5-1|-|TRBJ2-3|-
TGCGCCAGCAGCTTTCAACGGGGCCGCACAGATACGCAGTATTTT
CASSFQRGRTDTQYF
>TRBV3-1/TRBV3-2|-|TRBJ2-7|TRBD2
TGTGCCAGCAGCCAAATCCCGACTAGCGGGAGGCCCTACGAGCAGTACTTC
CASSQIPTSGRPYEQYF
>TRBV7-9|-|TRBJ1-1|-
TGTGCCAGCACCCCCTCCCGGAACACTGAAGCTTTCTTT
CASTPSRNTEAFF